This T cell receptor beta chain was recovered during a study of cytomegalovirus exposure and HLA in healthy donors. The PCR used 60 Vbeta and 13 Jbeta primers. Generated by immunoSEQ multiplex PCR, the TCRdb table keeps only in-frame clones and is missing some. The table lists about 120,000 clones, 76% of them singletons. This clone was seen a handful of times. Its target is unknown. Broader study findings: Rarity characterized most TCR sequences, yet some public TCRs appeared in many donors.

CDR1 is SNHLY, CDR2 FYNNEI, per germline. J gave up 0 bases and V 10 bases, and 10 bases lay outside the gene matches. This CDR3 region has 15 residues. The chain couples TRBV2 to TRBJ2-3, with 7 bases that match TRBD1. Sequencing input: PBMCs. This TCR came from a man aged 30 to 45 in good health and CMV-seropositive. In nucleotides, the CDR3 is TGTGCCACCCAACCGGGGACAGCAAGCACAGATACGCAGTATTTT. Its translation is CATQPGTASTDTQYF.